This TCR beta chain is from a study of post-analysis software for immune sequencing data. Study context: Both relapsing-remitting and secondary progressive multiple sclerosis featured among the disease courses, as did progressive-relapsing multiple sclerosis.

TCR beta cDNA libraries had unique molecular identifiers. TCRdb called the PCR reads again in MiXCR, with one record for every CDR3 protein. Among 600,000 to 750,000 distinct CDR3 sequences listed, approximately 59% were seen once. Study findings and constraints: When compared against controls, multiple sclerosis patients showed significantly lower normalized Chao1 diversity.

Details on this clonotype: What it recognizes is unknown.

Sequencing was carried out using blood. The sequence was collected from a girl aged 2-15 years with multiple sclerosis.

The CDR3 bases are TGTGCCAGCAGCTTAGGCGGCGACCCGACGAATGAGCAGTTCTTC. Translated, it gives CASSLGGDPTNEQFF. This chain links TRBV7-9 with TRBJ2-1; D unclear. The CDR3 runs to 15 residues. Trimming shortened V by 1 base and J by 7 bases, and 14 bases separated the two germline ends. Per the germline V gene, CDR1 is SEHNR and CDR2 is FQNEAQ (reference sequence).